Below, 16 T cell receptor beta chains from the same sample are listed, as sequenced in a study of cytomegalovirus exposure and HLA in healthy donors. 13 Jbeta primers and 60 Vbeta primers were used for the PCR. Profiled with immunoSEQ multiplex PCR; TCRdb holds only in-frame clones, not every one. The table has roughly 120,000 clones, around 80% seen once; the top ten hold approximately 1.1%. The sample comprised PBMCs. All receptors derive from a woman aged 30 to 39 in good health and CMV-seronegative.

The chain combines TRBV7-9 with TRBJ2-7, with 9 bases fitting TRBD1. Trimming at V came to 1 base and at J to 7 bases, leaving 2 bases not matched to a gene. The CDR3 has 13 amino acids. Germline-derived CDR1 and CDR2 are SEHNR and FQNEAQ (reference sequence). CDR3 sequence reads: CASSLDRGLEQYF. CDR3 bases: TGTGCCAGCAGCTTAGACAGGGGGCTTGAGCAGTACTTC.

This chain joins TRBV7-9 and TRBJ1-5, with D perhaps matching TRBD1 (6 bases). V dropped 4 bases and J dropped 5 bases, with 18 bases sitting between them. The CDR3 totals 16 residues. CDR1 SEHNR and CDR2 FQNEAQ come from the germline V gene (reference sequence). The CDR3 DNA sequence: TGTGCCAGCAGCTCACCGACAGGAGCAGGAGATCAGCCCCAGCATTTT. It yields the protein CASSSPTGAGDQPQHF.

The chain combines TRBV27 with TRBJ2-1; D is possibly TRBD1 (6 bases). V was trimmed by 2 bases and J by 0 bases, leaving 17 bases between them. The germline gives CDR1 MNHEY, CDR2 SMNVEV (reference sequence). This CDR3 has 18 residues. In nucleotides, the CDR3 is TGTGCCAGCAGTTTAACGGCTCCCAGGGGATCCTCCTACAATGAGCAGTTCTTC. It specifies CASSLTAPRGSSYNEQFF.

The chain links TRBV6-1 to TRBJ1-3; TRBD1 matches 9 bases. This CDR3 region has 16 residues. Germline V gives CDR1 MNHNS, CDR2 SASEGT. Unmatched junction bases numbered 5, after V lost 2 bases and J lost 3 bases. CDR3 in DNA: TGTGCCAGCAGTGAACCGGGACAGGGTGGTGGAAACACCATATATTTT. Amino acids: CASSEPGQGGGNTIYF.

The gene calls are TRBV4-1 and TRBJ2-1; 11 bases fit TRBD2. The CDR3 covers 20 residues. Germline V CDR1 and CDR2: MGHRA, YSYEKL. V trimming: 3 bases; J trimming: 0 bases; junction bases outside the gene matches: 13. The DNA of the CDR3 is TGCGCCAGCAGCCAGGGAATAGCGGGGGGGCCTTATAGCTCCTACAATGAGCAGTTCTTC. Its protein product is CASSQGIAGGPYSSYNEQFF.

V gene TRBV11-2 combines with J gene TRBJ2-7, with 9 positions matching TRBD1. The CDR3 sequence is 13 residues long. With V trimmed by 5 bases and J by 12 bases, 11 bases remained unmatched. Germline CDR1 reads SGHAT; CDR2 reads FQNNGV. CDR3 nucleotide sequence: TGTGCCAGCAGCCGAGAAGGGACAGGGCCCATGTACTTC. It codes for CASSREGTGPMYF.

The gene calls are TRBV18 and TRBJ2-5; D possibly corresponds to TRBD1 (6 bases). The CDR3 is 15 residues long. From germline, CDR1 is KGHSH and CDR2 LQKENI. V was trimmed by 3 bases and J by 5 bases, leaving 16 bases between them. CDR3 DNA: TGTGCCAGCTCACCGTCACAGGGAGAAGAGGAGACCCAGTACTTC. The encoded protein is CASSPSQGEEETQYF.

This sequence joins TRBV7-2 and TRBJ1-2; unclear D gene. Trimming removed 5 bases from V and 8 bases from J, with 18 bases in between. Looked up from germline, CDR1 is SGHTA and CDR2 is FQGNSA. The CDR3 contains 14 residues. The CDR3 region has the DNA TGTGCCAGCAGCGAGAACATTCAAGGAGGCGGCTACACCTTC. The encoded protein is CASSENIQGGGYTF.

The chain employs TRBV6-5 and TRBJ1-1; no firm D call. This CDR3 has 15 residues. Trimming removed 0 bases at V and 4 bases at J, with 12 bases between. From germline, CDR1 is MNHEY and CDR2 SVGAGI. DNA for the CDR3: TGTGCCAGCAGTTACTCACAGCCGATTTCCACTGAAGCTTTCTTT. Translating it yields CASSYSQPISTEAFF.

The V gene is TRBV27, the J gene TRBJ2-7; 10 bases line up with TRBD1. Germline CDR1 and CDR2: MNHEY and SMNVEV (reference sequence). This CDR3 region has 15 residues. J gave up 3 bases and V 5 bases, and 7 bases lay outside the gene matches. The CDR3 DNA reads TGTGCCAGCAGTCCTGCCGGGACAGGGGTCTACGAGCAGTACTTC. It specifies CASSPAGTGVYEQYF.

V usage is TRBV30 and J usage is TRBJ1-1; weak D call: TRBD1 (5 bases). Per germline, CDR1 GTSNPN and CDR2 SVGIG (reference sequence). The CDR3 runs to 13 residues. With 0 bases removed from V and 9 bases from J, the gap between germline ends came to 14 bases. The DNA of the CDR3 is TGTGCCTGGAGTGTACGAGACAGCGCTAAAGCTTTCTTT. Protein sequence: CAWSVRDSAKAFF.

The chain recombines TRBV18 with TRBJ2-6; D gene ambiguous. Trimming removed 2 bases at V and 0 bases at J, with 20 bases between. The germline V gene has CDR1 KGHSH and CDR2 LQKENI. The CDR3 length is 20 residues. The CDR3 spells CASSPFFGRRVSSGANVLTF. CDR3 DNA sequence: TGTGCCAGCTCACCATTTTTTGGGCGCCGAGTGAGCTCTGGGGCCAACGTCCTGACTTTC. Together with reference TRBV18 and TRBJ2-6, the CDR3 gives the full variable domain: NAGVMQNPRHLVRRRGQEARLRCSPMKGHSHVYWYRQLPEEGLKFMVYLQKENIIDESGMPKERFSAEFPKEGPSILRIQQVVRGDSAAYFCASSPFFGRRVSSGANVLTFGAGSRLTVL.

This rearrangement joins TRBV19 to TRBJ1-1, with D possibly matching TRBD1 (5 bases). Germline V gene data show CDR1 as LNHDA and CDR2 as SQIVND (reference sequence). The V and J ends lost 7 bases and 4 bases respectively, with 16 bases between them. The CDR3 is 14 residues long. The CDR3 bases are TGTGCCAGTACCCCCTGGGGGGGGAGCACTGAAGCTTTCTTT. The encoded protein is CASTPWGGSTEAFF.

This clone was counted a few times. Written as DNA, the CDR3 is TGTGCCAGCAGCTTCCGCCGAGCCAAGTACTTC. This encodes CASSFRRAKYF. The V call is TRBV4-2, the J call TRBJ2-4, with D hard to call. Germline V gives CDR1 LGHNA, CDR2 YNFKEQ. This CDR3 spans 11 amino acids. The V gene lost 5 bases and the J gene lost 14 bases, with 13 bases spanning the gap.

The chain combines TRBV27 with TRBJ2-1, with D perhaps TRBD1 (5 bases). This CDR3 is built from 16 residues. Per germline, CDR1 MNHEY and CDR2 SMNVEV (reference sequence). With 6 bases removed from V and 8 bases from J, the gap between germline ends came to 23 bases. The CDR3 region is CASSKPWAGSLDEQFF. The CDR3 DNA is TGTGCCAGCAGCAAGCCGTGGGCAGGGTCATTGGATGAGCAGTTCTTC.

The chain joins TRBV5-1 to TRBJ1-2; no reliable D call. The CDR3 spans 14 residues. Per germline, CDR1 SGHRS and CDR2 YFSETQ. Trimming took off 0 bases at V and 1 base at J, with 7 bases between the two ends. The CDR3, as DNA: TGCGCCAGCAGCTTGGAGAGCTATAACTATGGCTACACCTTC. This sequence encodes CASSLESYNYGYTF.